This TCR beta chain was sequenced in a study of Ad26.COV2.S vaccination and SARS-CoV-2 variants. Across the whole study: Donor participated within the Ad26.COV2.S arm of the COV1001 trial.

Sequencing used immunoSEQ multiplex PCR; TCRdb keeps in-frame clones, though not all of them. This repertoire shows some 250,000 clones, 88% found once; its top ten account for approximately 11%. Treatment in this sample: roughly 20 received Ad26.COV2.S at low or high dose, single or two shots; several received placebo; per-sample allocation not given. The samples date from day 63 after the first vaccine or placebo injection. This TCR came from a person aged 18-60 years who received the Ad26.COV2.S COVID-19 vaccine or a placebo. This specimen consisted of peripheral blood, obtained in a trial of Ad26.COV2.S vaccine versus placebo.

The CDR3 DNA follows: TGTGCCAGCAGCAGCGACAGGGGAGGGACCGGGGAGCTGTTTTTT. Its protein is CASSSDRGGTGELFF. This chain connects TRBV28 to TRBJ2-2; a possible D gene is TRBD1 (8 bases). V shed 6 bases and J shed 5 bases, with 16 bases lying between them. The length of the CDR3 is 15 residues. Germline CDR1 MDHEN, CDR2 SYDVKM.